Sequencing of this TCR beta chain was carried out in a study of identical twins. Study-wide results and caveats: Where beta out-of-frame sequences were concerned, excess twin sharing was weaker. Conclusions were based on cross-sectional statistical analysis, without following the same donors.

The V end lost 5 bases, the J end lost 7 bases, and 12 bases lay between the germline ends. Germline V gene data show CDR1 as SQVTM and CDR2 as ANQGSEA. This CDR3 is built from 12 residues. Many counts were recorded for this clonotype. Antigen: not known. TCRdb re-analysed the 5' RACE reads in MiXCR, keeping a single row per CDR3 protein. The sample consists of 640,000 or so distinct CDR3 sequences, approximately 6% of them appearing once. Healthy Caucasians provided all donations. This chain joins TRBV29-1 and TRBJ2-1; maybe TRBD1 (6 bases). This TCR came from a man aged 18 to 29 in good health. The sample comprised naive T cells sorted from blood. The CDR3 bases are TGCAGCGTTTCCAGACAGGCGAATGAGCAGTTCTTC. Protein sequence: CSVSRQANEQFF.